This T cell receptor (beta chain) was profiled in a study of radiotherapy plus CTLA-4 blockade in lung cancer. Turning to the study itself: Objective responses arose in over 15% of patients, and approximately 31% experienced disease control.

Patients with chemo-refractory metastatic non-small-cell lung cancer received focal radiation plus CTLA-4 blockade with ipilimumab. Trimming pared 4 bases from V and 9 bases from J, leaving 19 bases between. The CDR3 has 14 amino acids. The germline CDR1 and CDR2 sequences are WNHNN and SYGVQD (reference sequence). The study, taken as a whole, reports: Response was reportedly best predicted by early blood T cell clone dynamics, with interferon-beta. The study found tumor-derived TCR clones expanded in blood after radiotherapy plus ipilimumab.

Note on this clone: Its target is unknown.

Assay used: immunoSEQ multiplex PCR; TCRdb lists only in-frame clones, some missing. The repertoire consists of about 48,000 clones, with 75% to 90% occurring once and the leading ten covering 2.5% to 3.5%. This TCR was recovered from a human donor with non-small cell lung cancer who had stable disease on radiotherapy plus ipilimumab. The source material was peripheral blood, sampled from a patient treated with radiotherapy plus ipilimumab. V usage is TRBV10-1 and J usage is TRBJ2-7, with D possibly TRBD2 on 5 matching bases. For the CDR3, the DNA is TGCGCCAGCAGTGTGGAACCTCTAGGTCGGGGGCAGTACTTC. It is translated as CASSVEPLGRGQYF.